This entry describes one TCR beta chain. Its antigen target is currently unknown. Mismatch with germline at one junction end may stem from a read error. This entry belongs to a study of blood T cells in healthy people across ages (dated by TCRdb to between 2015 and 2016). Background for the entire study: Template switching captured roughly one uniquely barcoded TCR beta cDNA molecule per two T cells in model experiments. Age-related changes in TCR beta repertoire diversity were measured in the study by deep sequencing normalized with unique cDNA molecular identifiers. For two donors (one aged 18 to 30 and one aged 80 or older), the study analyzed two additional independent replicas of 1 million unique cDNA reads from the same blood draw. The donors were divided into four age groups: young (average around 15 years), middle-aged (about 40), aged (about 60) and long-lived (about 80). To avoid experimental bias, donors of different ages were spread randomly across the sequencing lanes. Summary of the overall study and its limitations: The percentage of naive T cells measured by flow cytometry correlated strongly with observed TCR beta diversity. Compared with the aged group, the long-lived group had more naive CD4+ T cells, fewer expanded clones and increased TCR diversity, a pattern suggesting age selection. As age increased, observed TCR beta diversity per million T cells dropped in a roughly linear way, and a significant reduction was already evident by age 40. The CMV infection status of donors was not known, potentially confounding age-related changes in expanded clonotypes. Estimates of total diversity based on one million sequenced T cells were regarded as lower bounds and as underestimates. Conclusive comparison of naive and antigen-experienced compartments was prevented by the profiling of bulk unsorted PBMCs.

Per the germline V gene, MDHEN is the CDR1 and SYDVKM is the CDR2. Taken from cysteine to phenylalanine, the CDR3 has 13 residues. Just the 39-base CDR3 DNA is kept, in frame starting at base 1. The library was built by means of 5' RACE. TCRdb records Illumina HiSeq 2500 as the sequencer. The second PCR ran for about 6 to 11 cycles and used a J-beta primer mix along with a sample-barcoded 5' primer. A template-switch 5' adaptor carrying 12 random nucleotides introduced a unique molecular identifier onto each TCR beta cDNA molecule. Each sample yielded at least 2.5 million CDR3-containing paired-end reads. All of the RNA was converted into first-strand cDNA using the Mint cDNA synthesis kit, with a TRBC-specific oligonucleotide serving as the primer. All cDNA was treated with uracil-DNA glycosylase and then went through a first 18-cycle PCR with the universal primers M1SS and BC2_uni_R. From the authors' description of their analysis: For normalization, 1 million high-quality reads, each with a distinct molecular identifier, were randomly selected from each sample. Reads sharing molecular identifiers were discarded rather than binned into consensus sequences. MiTCR, run with a Q25 quality threshold and the strictest error-elimination algorithm, handled CDR3 identification, clonotype clustering and error correction. A nonparametric unseen species model with Euler transformation was used to estimate lower-bound total TCR beta diversity. The public reads were run again by TCRdb, first through fastp at Q25 and then through MiXCR, and only productive beta chains were kept. Records with the same CDR3 protein are collapsed into one entry carrying the most frequent genes and DNA. The V and J calls were determined by TCRdb, not by the authors. This sample comprises 650,000 to 1,000,000 distinct CDR3 sequences, around 45% of them detected only once. The biggest ten clones account for around 18% of the sample.

The roughly 39 donors, aged roughly 6 to 90 years, were systemically healthy Caucasian individuals from Russia. Roughly 10 milliliters of peripheral blood were drawn from each donor into EDTA-treated Vacutainer tubes. Ficoll-Paque density-gradient centrifugation was used to isolate PBMCs, with at least 6.5 million per sample. Total RNA was extracted from PBMCs with Trizol reagent, with at least 5.5 micrograms obtained per sample. Naive CD45RAhigh/CD27high T cell percentages were measured by flow cytometry on a PBMC aliquot from every donor. This TCR came from a man aged 80 or over in good health. The V gene is TRBV28 and the J gene is TRBJ2-7; no D segment can be confidently identified. The source material was blood. The DNA sequence is as follows: TGTGCCAGCACTTTAGTCTCTAGGGACGAGCAGTACTTC. Its protein reads: CASTLVSRDEQYF.